The T cell receptor beta chain under discussion was sequenced for a study of blood T cell repertoires in COVID-19. Turning to the study itself: Sample material is recorded as cDNA or gDNA derived from T cells, B-cell-depleted T cells, or PBMCs.

CDR3 length: 17 amino acids. J lost 4 bases, V lost 1 base, and 7 bases had no gene match. Germline V lookup: CDR1 LGHNT, CDR2 FRNRAP. Which cohort a participant joined came from the clinical history participants gave. Assay: immunoSEQ multiplex PCR; the TCRdb copy retains only in-frame clones and omits some. The repertoire includes under 200,000 clones, approximately 87% of them detected once, and 6.6% sits in the top ten. The sequenced material came from PBMCs or T cells enriched from blood (not recorded which). The chain is built from TRBV12-5 and TRBJ2-3, with 11 bases lining up with TRBD2. The receptor comes from a woman between 45 and 65 years old who had recovered from COVID-19. CDR3 nucleotides: TGTGCTAGTGGTTTGGGAAAGACTAGCGGGGTCGCAGATACGCAGTATTTT. It is translated as CASGLGKTSGVADTQYF.